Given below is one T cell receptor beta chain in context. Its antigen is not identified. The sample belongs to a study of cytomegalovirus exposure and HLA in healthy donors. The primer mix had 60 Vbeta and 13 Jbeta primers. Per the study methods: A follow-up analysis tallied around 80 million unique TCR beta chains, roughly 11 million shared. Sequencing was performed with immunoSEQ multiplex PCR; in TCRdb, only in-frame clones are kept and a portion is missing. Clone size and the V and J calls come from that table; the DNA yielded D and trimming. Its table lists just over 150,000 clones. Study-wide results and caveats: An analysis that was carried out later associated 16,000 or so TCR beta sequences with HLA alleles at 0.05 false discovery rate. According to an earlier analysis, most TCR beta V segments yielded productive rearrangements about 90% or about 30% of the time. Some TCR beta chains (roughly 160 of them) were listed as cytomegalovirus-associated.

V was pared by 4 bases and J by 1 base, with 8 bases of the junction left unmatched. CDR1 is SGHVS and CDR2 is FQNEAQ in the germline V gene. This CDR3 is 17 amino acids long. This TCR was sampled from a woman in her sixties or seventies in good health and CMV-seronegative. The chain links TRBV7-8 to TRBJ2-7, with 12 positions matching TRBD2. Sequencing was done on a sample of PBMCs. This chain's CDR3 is CASSSLTSGGPSYEQYF. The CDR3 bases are TGTGCCAGCAGCTCCTTGACTAGCGGGGGCCCTTCCTACGAGCAGTACTTC.